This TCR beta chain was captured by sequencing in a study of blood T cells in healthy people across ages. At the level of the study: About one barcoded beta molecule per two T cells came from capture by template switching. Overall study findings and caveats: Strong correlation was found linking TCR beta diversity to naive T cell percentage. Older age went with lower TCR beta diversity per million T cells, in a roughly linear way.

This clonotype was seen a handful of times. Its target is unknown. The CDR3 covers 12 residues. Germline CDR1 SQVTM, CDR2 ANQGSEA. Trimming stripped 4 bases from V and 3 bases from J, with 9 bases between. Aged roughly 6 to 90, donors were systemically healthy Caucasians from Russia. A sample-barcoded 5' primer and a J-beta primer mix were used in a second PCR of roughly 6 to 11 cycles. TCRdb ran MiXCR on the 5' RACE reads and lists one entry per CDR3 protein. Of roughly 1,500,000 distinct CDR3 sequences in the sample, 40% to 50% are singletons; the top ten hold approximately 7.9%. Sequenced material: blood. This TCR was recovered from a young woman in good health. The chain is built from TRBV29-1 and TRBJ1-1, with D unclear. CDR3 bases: TGCAGCGTTGGATTGTGGGACACTGAAGCTTTCTTT. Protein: CSVGLWDTEAFF.